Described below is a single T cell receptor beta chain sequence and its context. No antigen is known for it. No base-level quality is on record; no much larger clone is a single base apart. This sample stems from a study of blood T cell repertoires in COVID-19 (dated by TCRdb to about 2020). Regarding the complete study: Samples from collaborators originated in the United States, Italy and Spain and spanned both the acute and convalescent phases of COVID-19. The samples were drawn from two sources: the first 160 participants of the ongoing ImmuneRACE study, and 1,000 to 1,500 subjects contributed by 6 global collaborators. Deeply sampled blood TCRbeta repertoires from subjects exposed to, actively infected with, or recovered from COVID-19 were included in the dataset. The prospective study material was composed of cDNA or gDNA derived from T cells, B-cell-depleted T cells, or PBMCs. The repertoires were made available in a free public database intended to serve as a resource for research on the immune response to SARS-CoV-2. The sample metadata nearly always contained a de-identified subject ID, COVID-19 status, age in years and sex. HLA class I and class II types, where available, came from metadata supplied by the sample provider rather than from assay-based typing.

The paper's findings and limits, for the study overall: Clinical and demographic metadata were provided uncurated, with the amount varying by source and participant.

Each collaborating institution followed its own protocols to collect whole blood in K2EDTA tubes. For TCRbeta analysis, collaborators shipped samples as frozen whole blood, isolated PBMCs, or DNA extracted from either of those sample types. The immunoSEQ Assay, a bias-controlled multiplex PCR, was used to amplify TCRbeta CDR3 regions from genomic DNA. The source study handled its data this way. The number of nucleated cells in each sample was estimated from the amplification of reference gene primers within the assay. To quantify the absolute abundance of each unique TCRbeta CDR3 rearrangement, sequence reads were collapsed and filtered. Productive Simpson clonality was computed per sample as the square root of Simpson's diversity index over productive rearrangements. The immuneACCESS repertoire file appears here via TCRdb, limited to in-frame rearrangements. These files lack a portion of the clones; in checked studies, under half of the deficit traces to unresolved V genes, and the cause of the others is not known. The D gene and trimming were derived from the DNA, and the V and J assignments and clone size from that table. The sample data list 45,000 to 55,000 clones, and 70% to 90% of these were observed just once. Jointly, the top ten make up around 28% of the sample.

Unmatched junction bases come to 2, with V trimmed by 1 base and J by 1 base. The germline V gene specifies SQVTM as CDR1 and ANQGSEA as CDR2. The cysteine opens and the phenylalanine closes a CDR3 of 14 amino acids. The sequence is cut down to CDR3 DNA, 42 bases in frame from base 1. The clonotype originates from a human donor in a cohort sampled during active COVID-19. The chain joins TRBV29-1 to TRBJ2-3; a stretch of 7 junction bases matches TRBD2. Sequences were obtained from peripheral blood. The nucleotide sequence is TGCAGCGTTGAAGGAGGGAGGGGCACAGATACGCAGTATTTT. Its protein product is CSVEGGRGTDTQYF.